This TCR beta chain was obtained from a study of blood T cell repertoires in COVID-19. Study overall: T cells, B-cell-depleted T cells, or PBMCs provided the cDNA or gDNA that served as material.

Libraries were prepared by immunoSEQ multiplex PCR; TCRdb keeps only in-frame clonotypes and omits some of them. The table lists 200,000 to 250,000 clones, approximately 86% of them singletons. The CDR3 is made up of 13 amino acids. The V gene's germline CDR1 is MDHEN and CDR2 SYDVKM. V lost 2 bases to trimming and J lost 6 bases, with 10 bases between them. The V and J genes are TRBV28 and TRBJ1-2; D ambiguous. The sequence came from a woman aged 60-75 years with active or convalescent COVID-19. The sequenced sample consisted of peripheral blood. The CDR3 loop is CASSLEQIHGYTF. In DNA form, the CDR3 reads TGTGCCAGCAGTTTAGAACAGATTCATGGCTACACCTTC.